This T cell receptor (beta chain) was obtained from a study of cytomegalovirus exposure and HLA in healthy donors. In the study overall: A previous analysis identified 117 million unique TCR beta sequences derived from about 180 million T cells. Early released data had tens of millions of unique TCRs, all coming from HLA-typed donors. Study results and limitations: A further, later analysis showed that HLA-associated TCR beta chains (compared with equally common others) were more clonally expanded. From TCR beta sequences, most subjects' HLA-A and HLA-B alleles were reportedly predicted accurately.

The PCR employed 60 Vbeta primers together with 13 Jbeta primers. Method: immunoSEQ multiplex PCR; TCRdb's copy keeps in-frame clones and lacks some. The sample includes approximately 70,000 clones, about 74% seen only once; the top ten take roughly 20%. With regard to this clone: Its specificity is unknown.

In germline, CDR1 is SGHDT, CDR2 YYEEEE. Trimming shortened V by 0 bases and J by 3 bases, and 4 bases separated the two germline ends. This CDR3 has 12 residues. The receptor was derived from a woman in her twenties or thirties in good health and CMV-seropositive. Sequencing input: PBMCs. The rearrangement uses TRBV5-6 and TRBJ2-7; D unresolved. CDR3 coding DNA: TGTGCCAGCAGCTTGGGACACTACGAGCAGTACTTC. Its translation: CASSLGHYEQYF. The full variable domain, its missing parts supplied by reference TRBV5-6 and TRBJ2-7, is DAGVTQSPTHLIKTRGQQVTLRCSPKSGHDTVSWYQQALGQGPQFIFQYYEEEERQRGNFPDRFSGHQFPNYSSELNVNALLLGDSALYLCASSLGHYEQYFGPGTRLTVT.